These 32 T cell receptor beta chains originate from one sample sequenced in a study of T cell changes during pregnancy in multiple sclerosis (dated by TCRdb to between 2018 and 2021). Preparation of the library involved the immunoSEQ multiplex PCR assay. TCRdb stores this immuneACCESS table with in-frame sequences only. Part of the clones is absent; in the studies checked, under half of the shortfall reflects unresolved V genes, and no reason is known for the rest. This sample is represented by around 60,000 clones; 93% of them were singletons. The ten largest account for roughly 1.8% of the sample. The source material was peripheral blood, sampled after pregnancy. The receptors originated from a female donor with multiple sclerosis, enrolled in a pregnancy study.

The chain couples TRBV30 to TRBJ1-2; 7 positions match TRBD1. Germline assignment: CDR1 GTSNPN and CDR2 SVGIG (reference sequence). The CDR3 length is 13 residues. CDR3 region: CALNRDSVYGYTF. The CDR3 DNA sequence: TGTGCGTTGAACAGGGACAGCGTATATGGCTACACCTTC.

The chain is built from TRBV7-3 and TRBJ2-7, with 8 bases lining up with TRBD2. This CDR3 spans 14 amino acids. The germline gives CDR1 SGHTA, CDR2 FQGTGA. V lost 3 bases and J lost 3; bases outside the gene matches: 4. In DNA form, the CDR3 reads TGTGCCAGCAGCTTCGGGGGGGGCTACTACGAGCAGTACTTC. It is translated as CASSFGGGYYEQYF. The variable domain in full, with the rest retrieved from reference TRBV7-3 and TRBJ2-7, is GAGVSQTPSNKVTEKGKYVELRCDPISGHTALYWYRQSLGQGPEFLIYFQGTGAADDSGLPNDRFFAVRPEGSVSTLKIQRTERGDSAVYLCASSFGGGYYEQYFGPGTRLTVT.

The CDR3 spells CASSLVGQGKGGYTF. The DNA for the CDR3 is TGTGCCAGCAGTTTAGTAGGACAGGGAAAGGGTGGCTACACCTTC. The chain couples TRBV27 to TRBJ1-2, with 8 bases lining up with TRBD1. The germline gives CDR1 MNHEY, CDR2 SMNVEV (reference sequence). The CDR3 sequence is 15 residues long. V dropped 2 bases and J dropped 7; count of bases not matched to a gene: 9.

The J gene is TRBJ1-1, the V gene TRBV21-1; TRBD1 was called by the table and not checked on the DNA. TRBV21-1 corresponds to a pseudogene. The CDR3 consists of 16 residues. CDR3 sequence reads: CASSARTGGWNTEAFF. The CDR3 DNA reads as TGTGCCAGCAGCGCTCGGACAGGGGGATGGAACACTGAAGCTTTCTTT.

The V call is TRBV4-3, the J call TRBJ1-3, with D perhaps TRBD1 (5 bases). From germline, CDR1 is LGHNA and CDR2 YSLEER. The CDR3 is made up of 14 amino acids. The V gene lost 0 bases and the J gene lost 8 bases, with 11 bases spanning the gap. CDR3 sequence reads: CASSQDRRADTIYF. The CDR3 DNA is TGCGCCAGCAGCCAAGATCGCAGGGCGGACACCATATATTTT.

The chain combines TRBV9 with TRBJ2-7, with D possibly matching TRBD2 (5 bases). The CDR3 extends over 15 amino acids. Germline V lookup: CDR1 SGDLS, CDR2 YYNGEE. Trimming removed 4 bases at V and 5 bases at J, with 19 bases between. The CDR3 spells CASSKTGGLGNEQYF. In DNA form, the CDR3 reads TGTGCCAGCAGCAAAACGGGCGGGTTGGGGAACGAGCAGTACTTC.

The CDR3 sequence: CASSDDRLSSYEQYF. CDR3 in DNA: TGTGCCAGCAGTGATGACAGGCTCAGCTCCTACGAGCAGTACTTC. This chain connects TRBV25-1 to TRBJ2-7; tentative D call: TRBD1 (6 bases). In germline, CDR1 is MGHDK, CDR2 SYGVNS. CDR3 size: 15 residues. V was shortened by 3 bases and J by 0 bases, with 12 bases between the two germline ends.

The J gene is TRBJ1-2, the V gene TRBV6-5; D remains ambiguous. Trimming took off 2 bases at V and 8 bases at J, with 12 bases between the two ends. There are 13 residues in the CDR3. Per the germline V gene, CDR1 is MNHEY and CDR2 is SVGAGI. The CDR3 nucleotides are TGTGCCAGCAGTTACGACACGAAAGTGGGCTACACCTTC. Amino acids: CASSYDTKVGYTF.

The genes are TRBV28 and TRBJ1-2; 9 bases map to TRBD1. With 2 bases clipped from V and 1 base from J, the junction kept 5 bases outside the gene matches. The length of the CDR3 is 16 residues. Germline V CDR1 and CDR2: MDHEN, SYDVKM. The CDR3 here is CASSLLQGANNYGYTF. The CDR3, as DNA: TGTGCCAGCAGTTTACTACAGGGGGCAAATAACTATGGCTACACCTTC.

The V call is TRBV2, the J call TRBJ2-2; 12 positions agree with TRBD2. The V segment lost 8 bases and the J segment 2 bases; nucleotides outside the gene matches: 9. Germline V gene data show CDR1 as SNHLY and CDR2 as FYNNEI. CDR3 length equals 17 residues. CDR3 in DNA: TGTGCCAGCTGCCCGCTAGCGGGAGGGGCCAACACCGGGGAGCTGTTTTTT. As protein: CASCPLAGGANTGELFF.

This chain connects TRBV27 to TRBJ2-6; 8 bases map to TRBD1. The germline V gene encodes CDR1 MNHEY and CDR2 SMNVEV (reference sequence). V dropped 6 bases and J dropped 1; count of bases not matched to a gene: 8. The CDR3 contains 17 residues. CDR3 DNA: TGTGCCAGCAGCGTACAGGGGGATAAGTCTGGGGCCAACGTCCTGACTTTC. Translation gives CASSVQGDKSGANVLTF. The variable domain in full, with the rest retrieved from reference TRBV27 and TRBJ2-6, is EAQVTQNPRYLITVTGKKLTVTCSQNMNHEYMSWYRQDPGLGLRQIYYSMNVEVTDKGDVPEGYKVSRKEKRNFPLILESPSPNQTSLYFCASSVQGDKSGANVLTFGAGSRLTVL.

The chain joins TRBV6-5 to TRBJ2-3; D is unclear. The CDR3 is 12 residues long. V was cut by 6 bases and J by 0 bases, with 4 bases left in between. Germline loops: CDR1 MNHEY, CDR2 SVGAGI. CDR3 in amino acids: CASRTSTDTQYF. CDR3 bases: TGTGCCAGCAGGACAAGCACAGATACGCAGTATTTT.

The rearrangement joins TRBV18 to TRBJ1-1, with D possibly matching TRBD1 (6 bases). CDR1 is KGHSH and CDR2 is LQKENI in the germline V gene. The V end was cut by 0 bases, the J end by 8 bases, with 10 bases between. This CDR3 has 13 residues. The CDR3: CASSPPQGTEAFF. As DNA, the CDR3 is TGTGCCAGCTCACCACCGCAGGGGACAGAAGCTTTCTTT.

V and J are TRBV2 and TRBJ2-1, with TRBD2 identical over 7 bases. CDR1 is SNHLY, CDR2 FYNNEI, per germline. The CDR3 contains 10 residues. DNA of the CDR3: TGTGGGAGCGGGGACAATGAGCAGTTCTTC. Its protein product is CGSGDNEQFF.

In this sample, this clone turned up once. The V call is TRBV5-4, the J call TRBJ2-7, with TRBD1 matching over 7 bases. The CDR3 has 15 residues. CDR1 is SGHNT and CDR2 is YYREEE in the germline V gene (reference sequence). J was trimmed by 1 base and V by 2 bases; bases with no gene match: 6. In DNA form, the CDR3 reads TGTGCCAGCAGCTTACCGGGACAGCGATCCTACGAGCAGTACTTC. The encoded protein is CASSLPGQRSYEQYF.

The gene calls are TRBV5-1 and TRBJ1-2, with D possibly being TRBD1 (6 bases). Germline CDR1 is SGHRS and CDR2 is YFSETQ. V was shortened by 0 bases and J by 5 bases, with 11 bases between the two germline ends. This CDR3 spans 14 amino acids. CDR3 protein: CASSLVDSSYGYTF. As DNA, the CDR3 is TGCGCCAGCAGCTTGGTGGACAGCTCATATGGCTACACCTTC.

The gene calls are TRBV4-2 and TRBJ2-7, with D perhaps matching TRBD2 (6 bases). Trimming took 0 bases from V and 2 from J, leaving 14 bases between them. The CDR3 contains 16 residues. Looked up from germline, CDR1 is LGHNA and CDR2 is YNFKEQ. The CDR3 loop is CASSQDELAGTYEQYF. CDR3 nucleotides: TGTGCCAGCAGCCAAGATGAACTAGCTGGTACCTACGAGCAGTACTTC.

The chain carries TRBV21-1 and TRBJ1-2. TRBV21-1 is designated a pseudogene. This CDR3 is built from 15 residues. This CDR3 reads CASSKELATNYGYTF. CDR3 coding DNA: TGTGCCAGCAGCAAAGAGTTAGCCACTAACTATGGCTACACCTTC.

The chain employs TRBV28 and TRBJ2-1; 8 bases align to TRBD1. Trimming took 2 bases from V and 9 from J; bases not matched to a gene: 15. This CDR3 contains 17 residues. From germline, CDR1 is MDHEN and CDR2 SYDVKM. The chain's CDR3 is CASSLLGQGQKSSEQFF. CDR3 sequence (DNA): TGTGCCAGCAGTTTACTCGGACAGGGACAAAAGTCCAGTGAGCAGTTCTTC.

This chain links TRBV4-1 with TRBJ2-1, with 8 bases lining up with TRBD2. Trimming cost V 2 bases and J 8 bases; bases outside gene matches: 5. The V gene's germline CDR1 is MGHRA and CDR2 YSYEKL. The CDR3 spans 14 residues. This CDR3 is CASSQPGTSDEQFF. The CDR3 DNA reads TGCGCCAGCAGCCAACCCGGGACTAGTGATGAGCAGTTCTTC.

The chain employs TRBV27 and TRBJ2-3; TRBD2 matches at 7 bases. The length of the CDR3 is 16 residues. Germline V gene lookup returns CDR1 MNHEY and CDR2 SMNVEV (reference sequence). Unmatched junction bases numbered 11, after V lost 3 bases and J lost 5 bases. The CDR3 sequence: CASSFGGEGLGDTQYF. Here the CDR3 DNA reads TGTGCCAGCAGTTTTGGGGGGGAGGGCCTCGGAGATACGCAGTATTTT.

This chain links TRBV19 with TRBJ1-4; D is perhaps TRBD1 (5 bases). The ends were cut back, 6 bases at V and 3 bases at J, with 11 bases in the middle. This CDR3 region has 14 residues. Germline V CDR1 and CDR2: LNHDA, SQIVND (reference sequence). The CDR3, as DNA: TGTGCCAGTAGCGACAGACGGGCTAATGAAAAACTGTTTTTT. Translation gives CASSDRRANEKLFF.

The rearrangement uses TRBV19 and TRBJ2-3, with TRBD2 matching 7 bases. The trim removed 3 bases at V and 4 bases at J, leaving 7 bases unmatched. Germline loops: CDR1 LNHDA, CDR2 SQIVND (reference sequence). The CDR3 length is 15 residues. DNA for the CDR3: TGTGCCAGTAGTATCCGGGGGGAGGGTTCAGATACGCAGTATTTT. Residues: CASSIRGEGSDTQYF.

V and J are TRBV10-3 and TRBJ1-1, with D hard to call. Germline loops: CDR1 ENHRY, CDR2 SYGVKD. The V end lost 4 bases, the J end lost 4 bases, and 7 bases lay between the germline ends. The CDR3 loop spans 12 amino acids. This CDR3 reads CAISGVTTEAFF. The CDR3 region has the DNA TGTGCCATCAGTGGAGTAACCACTGAAGCTTTCTTT.

This clone was detected only once. V and J are TRBV7-9 and TRBJ2-1; 9 bases agree with TRBD2. CDR3 size: 17 residues. With 1 base clipped from V and 3 bases from J, the junction kept 7 bases outside the gene matches. Germline values: CDR1 SEHNR, CDR2 FQNEAQ (reference sequence). CDR3 coding DNA: TGTGCCAGCAGCTTAGTTACTAGCGGGCCTTTCTACAATGAGCAGTTCTTC. Its protein product is CASSLVTSGPFYNEQFF.

V gene TRBV19 combines with J gene TRBJ1-2; D is undetermined. The CDR3 spans 13 residues. V lost 0 bases and J 3 bases, leaving 5 bases between the germline ends. CDR1 and CDR2 from the germline V gene are LNHDA and SQIVND (reference sequence). The CDR3 region is CASSIEAYYGYTF. The DNA for the CDR3 is TGTGCCAGTAGTATAGAAGCGTACTATGGCTACACCTTC.

This clone was observed a single time. The rearrangement links TRBV19 to TRBJ2-3; TRBD1 matches at 10 bases. Trimming took 5 bases from V and 10 from J; bases not matched to a gene: 9. Looked up from germline, CDR1 is LNHDA and CDR2 is SQIVND (reference sequence). CDR3 size: 14 residues. As DNA, the CDR3 is TGTGCCAGTAGTCACCGGACAGGGGGTGGAGCGCAGTATTTT. Amino acids: CASSHRTGGGAQYF.

The rearrangement joins TRBV27 to TRBJ2-7, with TRBD2 as a possible D gene (6 bases). This CDR3 region has 15 residues. V lost 6 bases and J lost 0, with 15 bases in between. Germline V lookup: CDR1 MNHEY, CDR2 SMNVEV (reference sequence). This chain's CDR3 is CASRISGGASYEQYF. The CDR3 nucleotides are TGTGCCAGCAGAATTAGCGGAGGGGCCTCCTACGAGCAGTACTTC.

CDR3 nucleotide sequence: TGTGCCAGCAGCCTTGGGACTAGCGGCACAGATACGCAGTATTTT. Translating it yields CASSLGTSGTDTQYF. V is TRBV28 and J is TRBJ2-3, with 10 bases identical to TRBD2. The CDR3 runs to 15 residues. After removal of 6 bases from V and 1 base from J, the junction contained 4 bases not matched to a gene. Germline-derived CDR1 and CDR2 are MDHEN and SYDVKM. Supplemented by reference TRBV28 and TRBJ2-3, the full variable domain reads DVKVTQSSRYLVKRTGEKVFLECVQDMDHENMFWYRQDPGLGLRLIYFSYDVKMKEKGDIPEGYSVSREKKERFSLILESASTNQTSMYLCASSLGTSGTDTQYFGPGTRLTVL.

V is TRBV29-1 and J is TRBJ2-3; the match to TRBD2 covers 13 bases. The CDR3 loop spans 14 amino acids. Losses at the gene ends were 8 bases for V and 3 bases for J; bases not matched to a gene: 5. Germline CDR1 and CDR2: SQVTM and ANQGSEA. This CDR3 reads CSLRTSGRTDTQYF. The CDR3 nucleotides are TGCAGCCTAAGGACTAGCGGGAGAACAGATACGCAGTATTTT.

The count of this clone is one. V is TRBV27 and J is TRBJ2-7; D possibly corresponds to TRBD1 (6 bases). The CDR3 totals 14 residues. Trimming shortened V by 1 base and J by 2 bases, and 9 bases separated the two germline ends. The V gene's germline CDR1 is MNHEY and CDR2 SMNVEV (reference sequence). CDR3 nucleotide sequence: TGTGCCAGCAGTTTATTTACAGGGACCTACGAGCAGTACTTC. Its protein product is CASSLFTGTYEQYF.

CDR3 sequence reads: CASSSRALWGQGGTEAFF. DNA of the CDR3: TGTGCCAGCAGTTCAAGGGCACTTTGGGGACAGGGGGGCACTGAAGCTTTCTTT. The chain uses TRBV27 and TRBJ1-1, with 11 bases aligning to TRBD1. Germline lookup yields CDR1 MNHEY and CDR2 SMNVEV (reference sequence). There are 18 residues in the CDR3. V was pared by 4 bases and J by 4 bases, with 14 bases of the junction left unmatched.